The clone carrying this TCR beta chain was picked up a small number of times. The sample originates from a study of blood T cell repertoires in COVID-19. Study-level information: Samples representing acute and convalescent COVID-19 were sourced from the United States, Italy and Spain.

Profiled with immunoSEQ multiplex PCR; TCRdb holds only in-frame clones, not every one. The sample includes around 180,000 clones, 70% to 90% of them seen just once. Between the trimmed V and J ends, which lost 1 base and 7 bases, there was a span of 17 bases. Germline V gene sequence: CDR1 LNHNV, CDR2 YYDKDF (reference sequence). CDR3 length equals 16 residues. This receptor was obtained from a woman in her twenties or thirties with active or convalescent COVID-19. The chain is built from TRBV15 and TRBJ1-5; D is perhaps TRBD1 (5 bases). Sequenced sample: peripheral blood. Here the CDR3 reads CATSRGGRQTKQPQHF. For the CDR3, the DNA is TGTGCCACCAGCAGAGGGGGGAGGCAAACGAAGCAGCCCCAGCATTTT. The full variable domain, its missing parts supplied by reference TRBV15 and TRBJ1-5, is DAMVIQNPRYQVTQFGKPVTLSCSQTLNHNVMYWYQQKSSQAPKLLFHYYDKDFNNEADTPDNFQSRRPNTSFCFLDIRSPGLGDTAMYLCATSRGGRQTKQPQHFGDGTRLSIL.